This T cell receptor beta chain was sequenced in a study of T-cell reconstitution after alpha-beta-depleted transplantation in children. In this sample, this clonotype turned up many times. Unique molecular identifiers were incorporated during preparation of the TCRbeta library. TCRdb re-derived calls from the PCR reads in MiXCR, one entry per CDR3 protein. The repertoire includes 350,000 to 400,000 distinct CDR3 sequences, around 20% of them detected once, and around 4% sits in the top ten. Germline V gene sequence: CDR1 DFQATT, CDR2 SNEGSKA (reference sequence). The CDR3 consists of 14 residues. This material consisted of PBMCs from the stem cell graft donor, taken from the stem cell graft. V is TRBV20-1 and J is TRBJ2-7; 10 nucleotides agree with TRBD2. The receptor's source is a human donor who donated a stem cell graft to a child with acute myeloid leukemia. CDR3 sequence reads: CRADGTSENYEQYF. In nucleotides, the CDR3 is TGCAGAGCCGACGGGACTAGCGAGAACTACGAGCAGTACTTC.